This T cell receptor (beta chain) is drawn from a study of Tregs in tolerant kidney transplant recipients. The study, taken as a whole, reports: No direct test of biological reproducibility was done here.

With respect to this clone: Its specificity is unknown. Other DNA sequences of this sample code for an identical CDR3.

Thawed PBMCs were FACS-sorted into unstimulated CD4+CD25+CD127- regulatory T cells, CD4+CD25- non-regulatory cells, CD4 and CD8 cells. In germline, CDR1 is MNHEY, CDR2 SMNVEV (reference sequence). V was trimmed by 5 bases and J by 3 bases, leaving 17 bases between them. The CDR3 has 15 amino acids. The assay was immunoSEQ multiplex PCR, and TCRdb's table has in-frame clones only and misses some. Of some 14,000 clones listed, 85% to 95% are singletons. The receptor comes from a human donor in good health. Input material: CD8+ T cells from blood. The chain combines TRBV27 with TRBJ2-7, with D maybe TRBD1 (5 bases). The chain's CDR3 is CASSLLGARVYEQYF. The CDR3, as DNA: TGTGCCAGCAGTCTCCTTGGGGCCCGTGTCTACGAGCAGTACTTC.